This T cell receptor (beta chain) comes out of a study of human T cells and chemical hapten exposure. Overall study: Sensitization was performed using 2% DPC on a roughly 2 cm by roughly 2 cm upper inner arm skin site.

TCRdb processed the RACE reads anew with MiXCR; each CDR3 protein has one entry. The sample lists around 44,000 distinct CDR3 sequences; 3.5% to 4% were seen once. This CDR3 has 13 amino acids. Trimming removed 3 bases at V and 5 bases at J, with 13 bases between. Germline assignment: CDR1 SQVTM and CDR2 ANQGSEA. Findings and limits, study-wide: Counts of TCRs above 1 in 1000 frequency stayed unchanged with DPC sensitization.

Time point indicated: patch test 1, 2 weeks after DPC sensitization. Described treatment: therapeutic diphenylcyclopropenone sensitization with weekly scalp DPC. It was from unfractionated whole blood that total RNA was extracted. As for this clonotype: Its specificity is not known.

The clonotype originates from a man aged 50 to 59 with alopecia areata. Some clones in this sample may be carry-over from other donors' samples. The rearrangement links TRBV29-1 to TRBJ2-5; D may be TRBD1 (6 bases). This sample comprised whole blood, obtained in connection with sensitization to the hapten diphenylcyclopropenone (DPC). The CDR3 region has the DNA TGCAGCGTTGATCAGGGGCTGATGGAGACCCAGTACTTC. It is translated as CSVDQGLMETQYF.